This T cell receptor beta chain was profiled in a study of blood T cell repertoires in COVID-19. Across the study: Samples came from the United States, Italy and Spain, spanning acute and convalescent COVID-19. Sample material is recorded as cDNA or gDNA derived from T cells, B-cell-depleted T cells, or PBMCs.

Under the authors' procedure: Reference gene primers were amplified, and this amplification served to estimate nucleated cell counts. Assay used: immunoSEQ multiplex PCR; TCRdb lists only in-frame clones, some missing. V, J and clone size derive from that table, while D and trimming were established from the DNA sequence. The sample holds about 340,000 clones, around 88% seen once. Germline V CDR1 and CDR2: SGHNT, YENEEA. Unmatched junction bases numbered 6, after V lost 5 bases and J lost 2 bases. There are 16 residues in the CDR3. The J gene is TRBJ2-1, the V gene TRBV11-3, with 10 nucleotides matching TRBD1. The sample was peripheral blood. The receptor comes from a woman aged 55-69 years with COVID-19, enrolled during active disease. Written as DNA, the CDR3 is TGTGCCAGCAGCAACCGGGACAGGGGTCCCTACAATGAGCAGTTCTTC. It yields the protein CASSNRDRGPYNEQFF.